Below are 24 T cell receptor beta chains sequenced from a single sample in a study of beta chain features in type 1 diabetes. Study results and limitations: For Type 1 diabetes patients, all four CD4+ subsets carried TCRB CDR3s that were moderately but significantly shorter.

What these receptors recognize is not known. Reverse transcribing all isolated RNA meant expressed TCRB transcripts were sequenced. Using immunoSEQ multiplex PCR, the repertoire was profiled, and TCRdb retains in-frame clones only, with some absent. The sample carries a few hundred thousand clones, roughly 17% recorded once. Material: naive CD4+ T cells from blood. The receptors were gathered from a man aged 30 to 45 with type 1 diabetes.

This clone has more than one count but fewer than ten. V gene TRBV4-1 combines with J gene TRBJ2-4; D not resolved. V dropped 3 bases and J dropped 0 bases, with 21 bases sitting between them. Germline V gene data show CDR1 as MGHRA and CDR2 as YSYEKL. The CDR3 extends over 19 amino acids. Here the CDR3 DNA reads TGCGCCAGCAGCCATAGGGTACCGTCATCAAGATTAGCCAAAAACATTCAGTACTTC. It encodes CASSHRVPSSRLAKNIQYF.

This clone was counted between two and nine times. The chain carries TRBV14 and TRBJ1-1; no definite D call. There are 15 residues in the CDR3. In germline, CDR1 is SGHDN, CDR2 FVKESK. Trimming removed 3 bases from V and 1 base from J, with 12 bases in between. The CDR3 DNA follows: TGTGCCAGCAGCCACCGGATGGCAGGGAACACTGAAGCTTTCTTT. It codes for CASSHRMAGNTEAFF.

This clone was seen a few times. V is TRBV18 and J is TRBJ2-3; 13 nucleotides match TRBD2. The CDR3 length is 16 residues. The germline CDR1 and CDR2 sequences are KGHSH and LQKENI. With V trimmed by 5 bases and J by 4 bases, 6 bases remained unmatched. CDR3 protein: CASSTTSGRLSDTQYF. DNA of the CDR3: TGTGCCAGCTCAACGACTAGCGGGAGGTTGTCAGATACGCAGTATTTT. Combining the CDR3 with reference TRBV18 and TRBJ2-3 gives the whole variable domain NAGVMQNPRHLVRRRGQEARLRCSPMKGHSHVYWYRQLPEEGLKFMVYLQKENIIDESGMPKERFSAEFPKEGPSILRIQQVVRGDSAAYFCASSTTSGRLSDTQYFGPGTRLTVL.

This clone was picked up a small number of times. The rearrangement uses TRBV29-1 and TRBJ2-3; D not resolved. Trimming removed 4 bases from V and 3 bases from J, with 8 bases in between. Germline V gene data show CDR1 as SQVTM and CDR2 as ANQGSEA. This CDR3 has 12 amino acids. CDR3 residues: CSVGHGTDTQYF. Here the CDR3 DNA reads TGCAGCGTTGGACACGGGACAGATACGCAGTATTTT.

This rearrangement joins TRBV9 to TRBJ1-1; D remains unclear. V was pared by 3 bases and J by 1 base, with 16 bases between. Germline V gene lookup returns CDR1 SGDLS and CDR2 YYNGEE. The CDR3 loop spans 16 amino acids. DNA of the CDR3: TGTGCCAGCAGCGCGTCTCCTAATCCGGGGAACACTGAAGCTTTCTTT. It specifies CASSASPNPGNTEAFF.

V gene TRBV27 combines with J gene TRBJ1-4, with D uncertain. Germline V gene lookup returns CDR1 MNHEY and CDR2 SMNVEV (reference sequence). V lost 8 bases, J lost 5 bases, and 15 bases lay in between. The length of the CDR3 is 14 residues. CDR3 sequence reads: CASRNQNWNEKLFF. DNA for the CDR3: TGTGCCAGCCGTAACCAAAATTGGAATGAAAAACTGTTTTTT.

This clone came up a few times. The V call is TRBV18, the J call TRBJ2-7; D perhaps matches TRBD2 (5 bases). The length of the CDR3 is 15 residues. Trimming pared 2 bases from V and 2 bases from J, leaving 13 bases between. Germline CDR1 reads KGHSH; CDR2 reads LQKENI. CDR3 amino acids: CASSPKSGKTYEQYF. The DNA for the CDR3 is TGTGCCAGCTCACCAAAGAGCGGCAAAACCTACGAGCAGTACTTC.

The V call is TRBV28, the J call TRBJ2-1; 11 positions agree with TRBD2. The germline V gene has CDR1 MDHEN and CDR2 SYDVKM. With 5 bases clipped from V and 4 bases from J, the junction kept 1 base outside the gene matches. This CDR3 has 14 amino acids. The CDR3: CASSASGRYNEQFF. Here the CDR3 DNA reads TGTGCCAGCAGTGCTAGCGGGAGGTACAATGAGCAGTTCTTC.

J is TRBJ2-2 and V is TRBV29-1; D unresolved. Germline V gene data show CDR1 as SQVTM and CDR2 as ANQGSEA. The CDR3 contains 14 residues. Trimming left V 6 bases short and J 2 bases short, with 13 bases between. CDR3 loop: CSVTMTANTGELFF. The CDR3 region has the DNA TGCAGCGTGACGATGACGGCAAACACCGGGGAGCTGTTTTTT.

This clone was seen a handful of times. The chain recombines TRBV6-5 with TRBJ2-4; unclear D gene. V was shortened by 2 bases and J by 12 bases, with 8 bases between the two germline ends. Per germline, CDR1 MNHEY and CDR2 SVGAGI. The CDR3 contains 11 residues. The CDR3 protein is CASSYRGGQYF. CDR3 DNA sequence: TGTGCCAGCAGTTACCGTGGCGGTCAGTACTTC.

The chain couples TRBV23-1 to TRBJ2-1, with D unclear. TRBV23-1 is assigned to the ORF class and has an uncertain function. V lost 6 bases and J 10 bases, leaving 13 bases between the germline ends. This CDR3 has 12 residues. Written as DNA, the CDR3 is TGCGCCAGCAGCCAAGATAGGGTGGAGCAGTTCTTC. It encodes CASSQDRVEQFF.

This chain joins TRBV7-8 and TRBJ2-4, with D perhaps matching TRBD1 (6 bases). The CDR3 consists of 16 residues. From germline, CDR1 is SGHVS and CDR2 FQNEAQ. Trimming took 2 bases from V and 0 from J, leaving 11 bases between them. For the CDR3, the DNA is TGTGCCAGCAGCTTAAACAGGGCCCTAGCCAAAAACATTCAGTACTTC. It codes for CASSLNRALAKNIQYF.

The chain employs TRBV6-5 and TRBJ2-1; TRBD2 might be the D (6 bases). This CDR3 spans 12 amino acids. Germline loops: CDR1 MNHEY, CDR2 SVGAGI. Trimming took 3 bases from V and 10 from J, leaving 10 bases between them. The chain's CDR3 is CASSYSGLEQFF. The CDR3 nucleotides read TGTGCCAGCAGTTATAGCGGCCTAGAGCAGTTCTTC.

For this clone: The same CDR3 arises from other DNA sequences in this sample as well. The CDR3 sequence: CAWSVGGYEQYF. CDR3 nucleotide sequence: TGTGCCTGGAGTGTGGGGGGCTACGAGCAGTACTTC. The J gene is TRBJ2-7, the V gene TRBV30, with D perhaps matching TRBD2 (6 bases). The germline V and J ends were trimmed by 0 bases and 3 bases, with 6 bases remaining between them. The germline V gene encodes CDR1 GTSNPN and CDR2 SVGIG (reference sequence). The CDR3 runs 12 residues.

The CDR3 is CASSRDSSSYEQYF. CDR3 coding DNA: TGTGCCAGCAGCCGGGACTCGAGCTCCTACGAGCAGTACTTC. V is TRBV7-2 and J is TRBJ2-7; possible D gene TRBD2, 6 bases. The CDR3 covers 14 residues. With 5 bases removed from V and 0 bases from J, the gap between germline ends came to 11 bases. Germline CDR1 reads SGHTA; CDR2 reads FQGNSA.

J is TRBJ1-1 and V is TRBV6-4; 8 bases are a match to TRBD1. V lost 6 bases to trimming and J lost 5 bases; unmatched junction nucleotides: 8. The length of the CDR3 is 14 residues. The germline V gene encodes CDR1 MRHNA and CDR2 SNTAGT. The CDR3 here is CASSDRGKGTEAFF. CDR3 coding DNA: TGTGCCAGCAGCGACAGGGGAAAGGGGACTGAAGCTTTCTTT.

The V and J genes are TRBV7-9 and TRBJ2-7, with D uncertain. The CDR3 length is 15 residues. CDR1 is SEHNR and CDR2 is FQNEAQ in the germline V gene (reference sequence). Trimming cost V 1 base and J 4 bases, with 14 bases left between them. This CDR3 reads CASSLGTTRSYEQYF. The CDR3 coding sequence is TGTGCCAGCAGCTTAGGAACAACCCGCAGTTACGAGCAGTACTTC.

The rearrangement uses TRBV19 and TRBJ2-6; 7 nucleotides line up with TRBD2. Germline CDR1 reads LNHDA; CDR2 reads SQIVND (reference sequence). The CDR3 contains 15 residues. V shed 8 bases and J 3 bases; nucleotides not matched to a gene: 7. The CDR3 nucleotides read TGTGCCAGTTTGGGAGGGGCAGTTGGGGCCAACGTCCTGACTTTC. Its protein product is CASLGGAVGANVLTF.

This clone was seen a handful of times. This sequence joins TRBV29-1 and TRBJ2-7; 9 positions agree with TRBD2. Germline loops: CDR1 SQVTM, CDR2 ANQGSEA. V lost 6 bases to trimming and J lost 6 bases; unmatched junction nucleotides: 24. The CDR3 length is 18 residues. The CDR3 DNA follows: TGCAGCGTCCGCAGGGCGTTGGCTAGCGGGACTACCGGGGGCGAGCAGTACTTC. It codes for CSVRRALASGTTGGEQYF.

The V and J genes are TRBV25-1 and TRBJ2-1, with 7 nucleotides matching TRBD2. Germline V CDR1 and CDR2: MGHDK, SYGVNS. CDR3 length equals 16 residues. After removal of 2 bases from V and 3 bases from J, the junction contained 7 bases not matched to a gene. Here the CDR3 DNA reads TGTGCCAGCAGTGAAATCCTAGCGGATATCTACAATGAGCAGTTCTTC. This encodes CASSEILADIYNEQFF.

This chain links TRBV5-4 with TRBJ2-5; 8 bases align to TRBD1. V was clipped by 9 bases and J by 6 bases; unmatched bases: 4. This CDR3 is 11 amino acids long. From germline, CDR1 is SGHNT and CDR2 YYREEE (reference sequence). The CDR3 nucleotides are TGTGCCATAGACAGGGGAAAGACCCAGTACTTC. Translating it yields CAIDRGKTQYF.

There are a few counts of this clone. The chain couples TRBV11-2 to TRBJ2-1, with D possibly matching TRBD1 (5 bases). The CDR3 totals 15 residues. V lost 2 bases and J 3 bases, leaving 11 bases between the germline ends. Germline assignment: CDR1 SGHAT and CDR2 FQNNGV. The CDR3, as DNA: TGTGCCAGCAGCTTAAGGGGAACCCTCTACAATGAGCAGTTCTTC. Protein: CASSLRGTLYNEQFF. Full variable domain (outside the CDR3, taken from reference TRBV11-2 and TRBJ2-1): EAGVAQSPRYKIIEKRQSVAFWCNPISGHATLYWYQQILGQGPKLLIQFQNNGVVDDSQLPKDRFSAERLKGVDSTLKIQPAKLEDSAVYLCASSLRGTLYNEQFFGPGTRLTVL.

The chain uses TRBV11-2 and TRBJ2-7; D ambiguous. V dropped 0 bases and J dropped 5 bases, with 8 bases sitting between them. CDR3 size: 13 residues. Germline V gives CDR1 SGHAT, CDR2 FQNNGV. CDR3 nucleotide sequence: TGTGCCAGCAGCTTAGACAGATTTAACGAGCAGTACTTC. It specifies CASSLDRFNEQYF.

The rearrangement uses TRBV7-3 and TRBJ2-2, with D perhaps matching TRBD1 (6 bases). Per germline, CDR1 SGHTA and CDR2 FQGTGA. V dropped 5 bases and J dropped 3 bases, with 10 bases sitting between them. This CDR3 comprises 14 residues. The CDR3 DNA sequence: TGTGCCAGCAGCACACAGGGATACACCGGGGAGCTGTTTTTT. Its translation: CASSTQGYTGELFF.